The 13 T cell receptor beta chains in this list originate from one sample, sequenced in a study of T cells in Graves' hyperthyroidism and ophthalmopathy. From RNA transcripts, TCR beta CDR3 regions were amplified. The study used the HTBI primer set for a first-round RT-PCR of the TCR CDR3. TCRdb redid the calling of the multiplex PCR reads with MiXCR, one entry per CDR3 protein. The table shows over 650,000 distinct CDR3 sequences, with over 15% occurring only once. The specimen was blood. Source of these receptors: a man younger than 35 with Graves' hyperthyroidism.

The table lists this clonotype with many counts. DNA of the CDR3: TGTGCCAGCAGCCTTTACCGGGGGGGGGCGGCCCACGAGCAGTACTTC. Amino acid sequence: CASSLYRGGAAHEQYF. The rearrangement joins TRBV6-1 to TRBJ2-7; 8 bases match TRBD2. Germline CDR1 and CDR2: MNHNS and SASEGT. The CDR3 extends over 16 amino acids. V gave up 6 bases and J gave up 5 bases; unmatched junction bases: 15.

This clonotype was observed a few times. One junction end disagrees with the germline gene, perhaps due to a read error. The chain couples TRBV28 to TRBJ1-4; possibly TRBD1 for D (5 bases). The CDR3 is 16 amino acids. Germline V gives CDR1 MDHEN, CDR2 SYDVKM. The CDR3 nucleotides are TGTGCCGGCAGTCCCCCCGGGGGGGGTCGAAATGAAAAACTGTTTTTT. It translates to CAGSPPGGGRNEKLFF.

This clonotype was seen a few times. The CDR3 DNA reads as TGTGCCACCAGCAGGGGATGGGGCGAGGACACTGAAGCTTTCTTT. Its protein is CATSRGWGEDTEAFF. The gene calls are TRBV15 and TRBJ1-1; perhaps TRBD1 as D (5 bases). Between the trimmed V and J ends, which lost 3 bases and 3 bases, there was a span of 14 bases. Germline values: CDR1 LNHNV, CDR2 YYDKDF (reference sequence). This CDR3 has 15 amino acids. Drawing the rest from reference TRBV15 and TRBJ1-1, the complete variable domain is DAMVIQNPRYQVTQFGKPVTLSCSQTLNHNVMYWYQQKSSQAPKLLFHYYDKDFNNEADTPDNFQSRRPNTSFCFLDIRSPGLGDTAMYLCATSRGWGEDTEAFFGQGTRLTVV.

The sample holds many counts of this clonotype. This rearrangement joins TRBV24-1 to TRBJ2-5; D gene uncertain. From germline, CDR1 is KGHDR and CDR2 SFDVKD. The CDR3 has 11 amino acids. Trimming took 2 bases from V and 5 from J, leaving 2 bases between them. The CDR3: CATSDSETQYF. As DNA, the CDR3 is TGTGCCACCAGTGATTCTGAGACCCAGTACTTC.

This clonotype has more than one count but fewer than ten. V and J are TRBV20-1 and TRBJ2-3; TRBD2 matches 10 bases. V lost 6 bases and J lost 2; bases outside the gene matches: 5. Germline V gives CDR1 DFQATT, CDR2 SNEGSKA (reference sequence). This CDR3 is 14 amino acids long. The CDR3 reads CSALGLAITDTQYF. The DNA for the CDR3 is TGCAGTGCGCTGGGACTAGCGATCACAGATACGCAGTATTTT.

In its sample, this clonotype was seen many times. This chain uses TRBV2 with TRBJ2-7; D may be TRBD2 (5 bases). The CDR3 runs 11 residues. CDR1 and CDR2 from the germline V gene are SNHLY and FYNNEI. V was clipped by 9 bases and J by 4 bases, with 10 bases between them. The chain's CDR3 is CASCGGYEQYF. CDR3 sequence (DNA): TGTGCCAGTTGCGGAGGATACGAGCAGTACTTC.

This clonotype was seen more than once but under ten times. This rearrangement joins TRBV28 to TRBJ2-7; no reliable D call. Germline V gives CDR1 MDHEN, CDR2 SYDVKM. Trimming cost V 3 bases and J 7 bases, with 7 bases left between them. This CDR3 is 11 amino acids long. CDR3 bases: TGTGCCAGCAGTTTTATGGGTGAGCAGTACTTC. Translation: CASSFMGEQYF.

This clonotype was counted ten times or more. This chain joins TRBV7-2 and TRBJ2-7; D is possibly TRBD1 (6 bases). CDR3 length equals 14 residues. Trimming removed 1 base from V and 2 bases from J, with 9 bases in between. Germline CDR1 is SGHTA and CDR2 is FQGNSA. CDR3 protein: CASSLEQGAYEQYF. CDR3 DNA sequence: TGTGCCAGCAGCTTAGAACAGGGTGCCTACGAGCAGTACTTC.

The sample holds a few counts of this clonotype. This chain connects TRBV18 to TRBJ2-7; TRBD2 is a possible D gene (5 bases). The CDR3 sequence is 14 residues long. CDR1 and CDR2 (germline): KGHSH, LQKENI. V gave up 6 bases and J gave up 6 bases, with 18 bases separating them. CDR3 region: CASSQGSFPGEQYF. As DNA, the CDR3 is TGTGCCAGCTCCCAAGGGAGTTTTCCTGGCGAGCAGTACTTC.

This clonotype was recorded many times. The CDR3 loop is CASSNSGANVLTF. Written as DNA, the CDR3 is TGTGCCAGCAGCAACTCTGGGGCCAACGTCCTGACTTTC. This chain joins TRBV6-1 and TRBJ2-6, with D unclear. V lost 6 bases to trimming and J lost 0 bases, with 3 bases between them. The CDR3 extends over 13 amino acids. The germline V gene has CDR1 MNHNS and CDR2 SASEGT.

This clonotype occurred a few times. V usage is TRBV4-2 and J usage is TRBJ2-1; D is perhaps TRBD1 (6 bases). The CDR3 runs 15 residues. From germline, CDR1 is LGHNA and CDR2 YNFKEQ. The V end was cut by 4 bases, the J end by 4 bases, with 14 bases between. This chain's CDR3 is CASSRFRDTYNEQFF. Written as DNA, the CDR3 is TGTGCCAGCAGCCGCTTCCGGGACACGTACAATGAGCAGTTCTTC.

This chain links TRBV5-5 with TRBJ1-1, with TRBD1 as a possible D gene (6 bases). There are 16 residues in the CDR3. The germline CDR1 and CDR2 sequences are SGHKS and YYEKEE (reference sequence). V lost 0 bases and J lost 2, with 14 bases in between. CDR3 loop: CASSLAGRGLNTEAFF. The CDR3 DNA reads as TGTGCCAGCAGCTTGGCAGGGCGGGGGCTTAACACTGAAGCTTTCTTT.

The chain carries TRBV15 and TRBJ2-5; D is uncertain. With 0 bases removed from V and 2 bases from J, the gap between germline ends came to 22 bases. Germline V gene lookup returns CDR1 LNHNV and CDR2 YYDKDF (reference sequence). CDR3 size: 19 residues. The CDR3 here is CATSRDMRTATLGQETQYF. CDR3 sequence (DNA): TGTGCCACCAGCAGAGATATGAGGACGGCAACCCTCGGACAAGAGACCCAGTACTTC.